This T cell receptor beta chain was obtained from a study of T-cell reconstitution after alpha-beta-depleted transplantation in children. This CDR3 spans 13 amino acids. Germline V gene sequence: CDR1 SQVTM, CDR2 ANQGSEA. V was clipped by 7 bases and J by 8 bases; unmatched bases: 13. Unique molecular identifiers were incorporated during preparation of the TCRbeta library. TCRdb re-called the PCR reads with MiXCR, one entry per CDR3 protein. The data show 600,000 to 700,000 distinct CDR3 sequences, with around 16% seen just once and 0.8% to 1.1% held by the top ten. Many counts were recorded for this clonotype.

The chain is built from TRBV29-1 and TRBJ1-2; TRBD1 agrees at 7 bases. This receptor was obtained from a human donor who donated a stem cell graft to a child with acute myeloid leukemia. Sequenced material: PBMCs from the stem cell graft donor, taken from the stem cell graft. The CDR3 DNA sequence: TGCAGCGCCGTCGGTCCGGGACAGCTCGGCTACACCTTC. It translates to CSAVGPGQLGYTF.